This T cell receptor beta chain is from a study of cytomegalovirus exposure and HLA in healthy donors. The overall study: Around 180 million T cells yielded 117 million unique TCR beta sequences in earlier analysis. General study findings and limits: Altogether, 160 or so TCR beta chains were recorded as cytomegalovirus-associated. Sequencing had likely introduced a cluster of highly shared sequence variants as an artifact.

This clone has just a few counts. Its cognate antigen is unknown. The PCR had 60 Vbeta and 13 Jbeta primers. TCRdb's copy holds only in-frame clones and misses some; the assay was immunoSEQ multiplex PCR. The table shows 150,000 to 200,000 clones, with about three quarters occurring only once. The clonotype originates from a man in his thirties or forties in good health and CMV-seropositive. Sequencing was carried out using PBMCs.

This CDR3 reads CASSLYGGRAGGDTQYF. CDR3 bases: TGTGCCAGCAGCTTATACGGCGGGAGGGCGGGGGGAGATACGCAGTATTTT. The chain carries TRBV7-8 and TRBJ2-3; 9 bases map to TRBD2. CDR3 size: 17 residues. J lost 5 bases, V lost 2 bases, and 11 bases had no gene match. Germline CDR1 and CDR2: SGHVS and FQNEAQ. The whole variable domain, remainder taken from reference TRBV7-8 and TRBJ2-3, is GAGVSQSPRYKVAKRGQDVALRCDPISGHVSLFWYQQALGQGPEFLTYFQNEAQLDKSGLPSDRFFAERPEGSVSTLKIQRTQQEDSAVYLCASSLYGGRAGGDTQYFGPGTRLTVL.